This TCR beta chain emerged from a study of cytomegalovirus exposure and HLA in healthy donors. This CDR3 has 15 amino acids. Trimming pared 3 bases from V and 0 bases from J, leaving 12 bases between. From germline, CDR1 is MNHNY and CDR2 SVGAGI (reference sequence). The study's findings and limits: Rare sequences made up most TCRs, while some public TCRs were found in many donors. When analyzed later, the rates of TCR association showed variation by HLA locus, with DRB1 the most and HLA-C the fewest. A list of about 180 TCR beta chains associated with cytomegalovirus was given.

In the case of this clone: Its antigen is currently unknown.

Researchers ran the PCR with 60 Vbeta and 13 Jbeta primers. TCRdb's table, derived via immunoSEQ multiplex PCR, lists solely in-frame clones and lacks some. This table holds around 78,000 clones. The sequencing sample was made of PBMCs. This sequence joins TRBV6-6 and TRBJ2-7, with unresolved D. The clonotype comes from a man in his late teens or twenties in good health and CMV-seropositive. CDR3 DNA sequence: TGTGCCAGCAGTTATAATACGGGTAGCTCCTACGAGCAGTACTTC. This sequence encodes CASSYNTGSSYEQYF.